These 21 T cell receptor beta chains were all obtained from the same sample, sequenced in a study of CD8+ T cells in alopecia areata. Sequencing templates came from extracted RNA that was reverse transcribed into cDNA. Repertoires were generated with immunoSEQ multiplex PCR, while TCRdb's copy carries only in-frame clones and drops some. The data hold 95,000 to 120,000 clones, with over 55% observed a single time. Sequenced material: NKG2D-low CD8+ T cells sorted from blood. These TCRs come from a human donor with alopecia areata.

The rearrangement links TRBV9 to TRBJ2-7; TRBD2 matches 8 bases. CDR1 is SGDLS, CDR2 YYNGEE, per germline. The ends lost 3 bases at V and 5 bases at J; junction bases unmatched: 7. The CDR3 length is 14 residues. For the CDR3, the DNA is TGTGCCAGCAGCGCGGGGAGCGGGAGCCACGAGCAGTACTTC. Translating gives CASSAGSGSHEQYF.

This chain uses TRBV28 with TRBJ2-3; tentative D call: TRBD2 (6 bases). V was trimmed by 5 bases and J by 2 bases, leaving 11 bases between them. Germline values: CDR1 MDHEN, CDR2 SYDVKM. The CDR3 sequence is 14 residues long. The CDR3 region is CASSAAGNTDTQYF. For the CDR3, the DNA is TGTGCCAGCAGTGCGGCGGGGAACACAGATACGCAGTATTTT.

This chain uses TRBV5-6 with TRBJ1-1; D possibly corresponds to TRBD1 (5 bases). V gave up 4 bases and J gave up 4 bases, with 23 bases separating them. The CDR3 has 17 amino acids. The germline gives CDR1 SGHDT, CDR2 YYEEEE. Here the CDR3 reads CASSPGSLLGRITEAFF. Here the CDR3 DNA reads TGTGCCAGCAGCCCAGGGTCCCTCCTGGGAAGGATCACTGAAGCTTTCTTT. Filled out from reference TRBV5-6 and TRBJ1-1, the complete variable domain reads DAGVTQSPTHLIKTRGQQVTLRCSPKSGHDTVSWYQQALGQGPQFIFQYYEEEERQRGNFPDRFSGHQFPNYSSELNVNALLLGDSALYLCASSPGSLLGRITEAFFGQGTRLTVV.

CDR3 bases: TGTGCCAGCAGCTTAGTGGTTTCTAATGAAAAACTGTTTTTT. Amino acid sequence: CASSLVVSNEKLFF. This chain uses TRBV7-9 with TRBJ1-4; no reliable D call. Trimming cost V 1 base and J 3 bases, with 6 bases left between them. The CDR3 has 14 amino acids. Germline V lookup: CDR1 SEHNR, CDR2 FQNEAQ (reference sequence).

This clone was detected a few times. The V and J genes are TRBV10-3 and TRBJ2-3; D unclear. CDR1 is ENHRY and CDR2 is SYGVKD in the germline V gene. The CDR3 is 11 residues long. V lost 6 bases and J 4 bases, leaving 5 bases between the germline ends. CDR3 DNA sequence: TGTGCCATCAGCGCGGCAGATACGCAGTATTTT. Protein: CAISAADTQYF.

This chain uses TRBV5-1 with TRBJ1-2, with D maybe TRBD1 (5 bases). Trimming left V 1 base short and J 1 base short, with 23 bases between. The CDR3 length is 19 residues. Germline V CDR1 and CDR2: SGHRS, YFSETQ. CDR3 region: CASSLTSWLGAQLNYGYTF. The CDR3, as DNA: TGCGCCAGCAGCTTGACTAGCTGGTTAGGGGCACAACTTAACTATGGCTACACCTTC.

The rearrangement joins TRBV2 to TRBJ2-1; D may be TRBD1 (6 bases). The CDR3 has 13 amino acids. Germline V gene data show CDR1 as SNHLY and CDR2 as FYNNEI. V shed 7 bases and J shed 8 bases, with 15 bases lying between them. The CDR3 DNA reads TGTGCCAGCATTAAGGGGGATGTCGATGAGCAGTTCTTC. As protein: CASIKGDVDEQFF.

This rearrangement joins TRBV13 to TRBJ2-1; 12 nucleotides line up with TRBD2. CDR1 PRHDT and CDR2 FYEKMQ come from the germline V gene (reference sequence). The CDR3 consists of 16 residues. V was clipped by 3 bases and J by 6 bases; unmatched bases: 6. DNA of the CDR3: TGTGCCAGCAGCTTTCCTAGCGGGAGGGCCGTCAATGAGCAGTTCTTC. Residues: CASSFPSGRAVNEQFF.

CDR3 loop: CASSRVVQETQYF. CDR3 DNA: TGTGCCAGCAGTCGGGTGGTCCAAGAGACCCAGTACTTC. V usage is TRBV28 and J usage is TRBJ2-5; D remains ambiguous. This CDR3 contains 13 residues. Trimming cost V 5 bases and J 1 base, with 8 bases left between them. Germline assignment: CDR1 MDHEN and CDR2 SYDVKM.

The gene calls are TRBV19 and TRBJ2-3; 7 bases agree with TRBD1. Trimming removed 3 bases from V and 1 base from J; junction bases left unmatched: 10. Per the germline V gene, CDR1 is LNHDA and CDR2 is SQIVND (reference sequence). The CDR3 consists of 17 residues. CDR3 nucleotide sequence: TGTGCCAGTAGTATCGGACCGAGGACAGGACGCACAGATACGCAGTATTTT. Amino acids: CASSIGPRTGRTDTQYF.

This clone occurred a few times. V is TRBV4-1 and J is TRBJ2-7, with a possible D match to TRBD2 (5 bases). Deletions cut 1 base from V and 5 bases from J, with 15 bases between. The germline gives CDR1 MGHRA, CDR2 YSYEKL. The CDR3 contains 15 residues. This chain's CDR3 is CASSQGEGESNEQYF. DNA for the CDR3: TGCGCCAGCAGCCAAGGCGAGGGTGAGAGTAACGAGCAGTACTTC.

The gene calls are TRBV25-1 and TRBJ2-1, with 11 bases aligning to TRBD2. The V and J ends lost 6 bases and 8 bases, in that order; junction bases with no gene match: 6. This CDR3 has 14 residues. CDR1 MGHDK and CDR2 SYGVNS come from the germline V gene. The chain's CDR3 is CASRTSGRIYEQFF. As DNA, the CDR3 is TGTGCCAGCAGAACTAGCGGGAGAATCTATGAGCAGTTCTTC.

The gene calls are TRBV29-1 and TRBJ1-5; D is ambiguous. The CDR3 has 12 amino acids. Deletions cut 5 bases from V and 9 bases from J, with 14 bases between. Germline V gives CDR1 SQVTM, CDR2 ANQGSEA. CDR3 nucleotides: TGCAGCGTTTTGGACCCCTCCGGGCCCCAGCATTTT. Its translation is CSVLDPSGPQHF.

This chain connects TRBV11-2 to TRBJ2-1; 7 positions match TRBD2. Trimming cost V 1 base and J 7 bases; bases outside gene matches: 7. This CDR3 spans 15 amino acids. Germline CDR1 is SGHAT and CDR2 is FQNNGV. The CDR3 region is CASSLVAGEGNEQFF. In nucleotides, the CDR3 is TGTGCCAGCAGCTTAGTCGCGGGGGAGGGTAATGAGCAGTTCTTC.

The chain employs TRBV13 and TRBJ1-1; D is unresolved. Germline V gives CDR1 PRHDT, CDR2 FYEKMQ (reference sequence). V lost 5 bases to trimming and J lost 2 bases, with 3 bases between them. The CDR3 contains 11 residues. The CDR3 coding sequence is TGTGCCAGCAGCGTCAACACTGAAGCTTTCTTT. This translates into CASSVNTEAFF.

This CDR3 is CASSISDREYGYTF. CDR3 sequence (DNA): TGTGCCAGTAGTATCTCTGACAGGGAATATGGCTACACCTTC. The chain has TRBV19 and TRBJ1-2; 7 bases agree with TRBD1. Germline loops: CDR1 LNHDA, CDR2 SQIVND (reference sequence). The CDR3 length is 14 residues. The V and J ends lost 3 bases and 5 bases, in that order; junction bases with no gene match: 6.

The rearrangement joins TRBV6-5 to TRBJ2-1; tentative D call: TRBD2 (6 bases). Germline values: CDR1 MNHEY, CDR2 SVGAGI. This CDR3 has 15 residues. The V and J ends lost 4 bases and 1 base respectively, with 11 bases between them. DNA for the CDR3: TGTGCCAGCAGTTTGGCGGGGATATCCTACAATGAGCAGTTCTTC. Translated: CASSLAGISYNEQFF.

The chain has TRBV14 and TRBJ2-5, with a weak D call TRBD2 (6 bases). V dropped 4 bases and J dropped 5 bases, with 14 bases sitting between them. CDR3 length equals 14 residues. Germline CDR1 is SGHDN and CDR2 is FVKESK. The CDR3 loop is CASSPLEGMETQYF. CDR3 coding DNA: TGTGCCAGCAGCCCCCTGGAGGGAATGGAGACCCAGTACTTC.

This clone was seen once. In DNA, the CDR3 is TGCGCCAGCAGCCAAACTAGGGGGACCTACAATGAGCAGTTCTTC. Its protein is CASSQTRGTYNEQFF. The chain is built from TRBV5-1 and TRBJ2-1; D might be TRBD1 (6 bases). Trimming took off 4 bases at V and 2 bases at J, with 13 bases between the two ends. Germline-derived CDR1 and CDR2 are SGHRS and YFSETQ. The CDR3 loop spans 15 amino acids.

The CDR3, as DNA: TGCAGCGTTCCCCCGGGCATGCGCCCGGATACGCAGTATTTT. It yields the protein CSVPPGMRPDTQYF. V is TRBV29-1 and J is TRBJ2-3; D is undetermined. Trimming shortened V by 5 bases and J by 6 bases, and 18 bases separated the two germline ends. The CDR3 covers 14 residues. CDR1 and CDR2 (germline): SQVTM, ANQGSEA.

The chain recombines TRBV27 with TRBJ2-6; D remains unclear. This CDR3 region has 13 residues. CDR1 is MNHEY, CDR2 SMNVEV, per germline (reference sequence). V gave up 2 bases and J gave up 3 bases, with 2 bases separating them. This chain's CDR3 is CASSLSGANVLTF. The CDR3 nucleotides are TGTGCCAGCAGTTTAAGTGGGGCCAACGTCCTGACTTTC.